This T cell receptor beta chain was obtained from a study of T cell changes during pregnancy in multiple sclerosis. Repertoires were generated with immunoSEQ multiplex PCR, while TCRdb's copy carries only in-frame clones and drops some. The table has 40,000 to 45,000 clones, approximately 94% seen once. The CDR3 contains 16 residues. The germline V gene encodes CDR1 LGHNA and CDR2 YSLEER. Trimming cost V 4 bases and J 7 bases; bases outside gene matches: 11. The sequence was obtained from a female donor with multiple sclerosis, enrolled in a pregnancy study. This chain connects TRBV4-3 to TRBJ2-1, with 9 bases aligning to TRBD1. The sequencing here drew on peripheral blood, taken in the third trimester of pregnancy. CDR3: CASSPKGTGGLNEQFF. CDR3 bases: TGCGCCAGCAGCCCTAAGGGCACAGGGGGCTTGAATGAGCAGTTCTTC.